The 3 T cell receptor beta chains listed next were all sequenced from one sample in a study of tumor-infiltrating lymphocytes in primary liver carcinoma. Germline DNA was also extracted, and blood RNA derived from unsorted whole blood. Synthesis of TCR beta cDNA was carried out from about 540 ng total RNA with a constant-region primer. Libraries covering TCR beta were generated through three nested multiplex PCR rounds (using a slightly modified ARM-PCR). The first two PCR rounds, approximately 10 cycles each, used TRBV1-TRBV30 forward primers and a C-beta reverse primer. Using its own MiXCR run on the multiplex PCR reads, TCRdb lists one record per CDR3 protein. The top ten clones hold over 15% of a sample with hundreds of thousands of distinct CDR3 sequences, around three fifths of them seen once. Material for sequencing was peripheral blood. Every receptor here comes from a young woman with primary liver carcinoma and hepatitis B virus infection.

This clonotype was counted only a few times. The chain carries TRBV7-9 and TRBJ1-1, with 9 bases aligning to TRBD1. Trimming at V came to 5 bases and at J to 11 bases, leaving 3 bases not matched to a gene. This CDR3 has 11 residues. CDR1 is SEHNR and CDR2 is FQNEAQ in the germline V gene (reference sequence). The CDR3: CASSLGQGAFF. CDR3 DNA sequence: TGTGCCAGCAGCCTTGGACAGGGGGCTTTCTTT.

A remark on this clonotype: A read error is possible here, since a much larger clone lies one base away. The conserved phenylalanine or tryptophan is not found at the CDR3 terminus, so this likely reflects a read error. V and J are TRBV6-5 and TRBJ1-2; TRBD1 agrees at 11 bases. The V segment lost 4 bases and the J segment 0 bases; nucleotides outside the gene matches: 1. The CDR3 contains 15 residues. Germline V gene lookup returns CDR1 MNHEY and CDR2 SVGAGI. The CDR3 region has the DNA TGTGCCAGCAGTTGGACAGGGGGCCCTAACTATGGCTACACCATC. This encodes CASSWTGGPNYGYTI.

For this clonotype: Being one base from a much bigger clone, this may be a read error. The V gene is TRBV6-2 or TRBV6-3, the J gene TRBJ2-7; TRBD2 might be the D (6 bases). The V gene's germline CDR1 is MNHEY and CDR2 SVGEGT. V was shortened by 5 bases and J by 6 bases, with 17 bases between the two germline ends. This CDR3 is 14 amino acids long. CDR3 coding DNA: TGTGCCAGCAGTCACACAGCCCGAGCGGGCGAGCAGTACTTC. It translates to CASSHTARAGEQYF.